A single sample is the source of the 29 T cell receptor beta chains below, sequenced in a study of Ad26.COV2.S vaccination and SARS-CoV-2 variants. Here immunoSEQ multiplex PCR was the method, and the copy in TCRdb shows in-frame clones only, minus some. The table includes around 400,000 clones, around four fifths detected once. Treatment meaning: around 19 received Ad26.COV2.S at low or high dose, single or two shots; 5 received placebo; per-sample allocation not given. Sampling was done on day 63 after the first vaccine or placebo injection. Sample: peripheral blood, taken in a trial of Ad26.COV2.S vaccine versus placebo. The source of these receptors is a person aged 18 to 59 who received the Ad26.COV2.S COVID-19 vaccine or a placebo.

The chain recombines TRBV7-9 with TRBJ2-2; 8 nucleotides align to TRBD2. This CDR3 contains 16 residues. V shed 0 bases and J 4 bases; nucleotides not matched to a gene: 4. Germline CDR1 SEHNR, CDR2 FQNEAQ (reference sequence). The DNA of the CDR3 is TGTGCCAGCAGCTTAGCCCCTAGCGGGCCCACCGGGGAGCTGTTTTTT. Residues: CASSLAPSGPTGELFF.

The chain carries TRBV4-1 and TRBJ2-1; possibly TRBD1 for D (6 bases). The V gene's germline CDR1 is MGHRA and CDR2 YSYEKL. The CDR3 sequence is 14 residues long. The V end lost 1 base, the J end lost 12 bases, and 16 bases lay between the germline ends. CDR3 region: CASSQGITGNWQFF. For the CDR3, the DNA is TGCGCCAGCAGCCAAGGTATAACAGGGAATTGGCAGTTCTTC.

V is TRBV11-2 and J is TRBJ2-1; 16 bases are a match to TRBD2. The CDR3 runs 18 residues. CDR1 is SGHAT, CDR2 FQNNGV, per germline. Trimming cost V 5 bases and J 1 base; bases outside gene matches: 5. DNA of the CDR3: TGTGCCAGCAGCCCGGGACTAGCGGGAGGGGTATCCTACAATGAGCAGTTCTTC. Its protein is CASSPGLAGGVSYNEQFF.

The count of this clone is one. CDR3 sequence: CASSPAGEREQYF. CDR3 nucleotides: TGTGCCAGCAGCCCTGCTGGCGAGAGGGAGCAGTACTTC. The chain recombines TRBV7-3 with TRBJ2-7; D unclear. Per the germline V gene, CDR1 is SGHTA and CDR2 is FQGTGA. CDR3 length: 13 amino acids. V lost 5 bases and J lost 7, with 15 bases in between.

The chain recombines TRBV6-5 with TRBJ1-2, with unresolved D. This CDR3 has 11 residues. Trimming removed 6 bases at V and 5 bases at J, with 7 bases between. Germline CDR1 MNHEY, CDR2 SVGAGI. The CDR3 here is CASSPGYGYTF. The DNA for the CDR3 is TGTGCCAGCAGCCCCGGGTATGGCTACACCTTC.

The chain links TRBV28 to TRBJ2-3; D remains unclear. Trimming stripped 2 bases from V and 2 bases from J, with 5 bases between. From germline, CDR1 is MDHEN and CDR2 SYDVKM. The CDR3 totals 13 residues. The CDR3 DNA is TGTGCCAGCAGTTTAGGCAACACAGATACGCAGTATTTT. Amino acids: CASSLGNTDTQYF.

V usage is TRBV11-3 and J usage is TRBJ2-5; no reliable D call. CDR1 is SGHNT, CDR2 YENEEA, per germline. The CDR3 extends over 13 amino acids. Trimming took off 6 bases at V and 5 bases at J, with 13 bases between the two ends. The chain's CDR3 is CASSHSRLETQYF. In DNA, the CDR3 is TGTGCCAGCAGTCACTCCCGGCTGGAGACCCAGTACTTC.

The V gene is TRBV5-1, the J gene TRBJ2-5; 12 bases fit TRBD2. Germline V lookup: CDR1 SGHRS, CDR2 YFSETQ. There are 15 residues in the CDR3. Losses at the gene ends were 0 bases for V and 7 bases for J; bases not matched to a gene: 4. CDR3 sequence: CASSLGLAGGRTQYF. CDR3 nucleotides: TGCGCCAGCAGCTTGGGGCTAGCGGGAGGGCGGACCCAGTACTTC.

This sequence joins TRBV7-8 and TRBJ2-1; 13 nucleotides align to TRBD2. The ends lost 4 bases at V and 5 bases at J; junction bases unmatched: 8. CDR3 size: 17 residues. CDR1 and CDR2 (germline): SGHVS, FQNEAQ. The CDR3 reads CASSSRLAGGQNNEQFF. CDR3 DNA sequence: TGTGCCAGCAGCTCACGACTAGCGGGGGGCCAAAACAATGAGCAGTTCTTC.

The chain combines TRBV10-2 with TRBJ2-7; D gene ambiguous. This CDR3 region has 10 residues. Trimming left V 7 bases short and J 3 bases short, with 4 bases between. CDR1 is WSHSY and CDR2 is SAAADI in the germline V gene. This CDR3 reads CASMDYEQYF. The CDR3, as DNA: TGCGCCAGCATGGACTACGAGCAGTACTTC.

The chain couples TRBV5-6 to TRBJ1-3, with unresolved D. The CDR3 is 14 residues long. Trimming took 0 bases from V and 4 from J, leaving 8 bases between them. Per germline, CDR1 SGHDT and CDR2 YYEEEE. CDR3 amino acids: CASSLGGIGNTIYF. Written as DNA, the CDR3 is TGTGCCAGCAGCTTGGGTGGAATCGGAAACACCATATATTTT.

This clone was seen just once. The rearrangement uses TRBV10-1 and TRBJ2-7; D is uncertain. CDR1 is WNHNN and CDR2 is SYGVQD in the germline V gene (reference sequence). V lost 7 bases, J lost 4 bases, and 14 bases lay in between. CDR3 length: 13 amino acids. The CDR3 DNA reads TGCGCCAGCATCCAGAGACGACGATACGAGCAGTACTTC. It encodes CASIQRRRYEQYF.

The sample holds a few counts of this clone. For the CDR3, the DNA is TGTGCCAGCAGCCTGACTAGCCAAGAGACCCAGTACTTC. Its protein is CASSLTSQETQYF. This chain links TRBV14 with TRBJ2-5; D might be TRBD2 (6 bases). Per germline, CDR1 SGHDN and CDR2 FVKESK. The CDR3 runs 13 residues. The ends were cut back, 4 bases at V and 1 base at J, with 7 bases in the middle. The full variable domain, with the rest looked up from reference TRBV14 and TRBJ2-5, is EAGVTQFPSHSVIEKGQTVTLRCDPISGHDNLYWYRRVMGKEIKFLLHFVKESKQDESGMPNNRFLAERTGGTYSTLKVQPAELEDSGVYFCASSLTSQETQYFGPGTRLLVL.

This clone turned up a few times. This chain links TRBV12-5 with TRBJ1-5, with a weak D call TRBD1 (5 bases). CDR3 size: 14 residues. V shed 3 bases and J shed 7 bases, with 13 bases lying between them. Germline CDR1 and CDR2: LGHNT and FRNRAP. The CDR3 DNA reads TGTGCTAGTGGTTTTCCGGGGAGGGGACAGCCCCAGCATTTT. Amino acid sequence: CASGFPGRGQPQHF.

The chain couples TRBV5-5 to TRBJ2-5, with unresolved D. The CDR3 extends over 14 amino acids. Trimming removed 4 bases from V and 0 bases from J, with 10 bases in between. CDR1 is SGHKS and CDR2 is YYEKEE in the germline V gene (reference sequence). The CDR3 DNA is TGTGCCAGCAGCCCGCTAGATCACCAAGAGACCCAGTACTTC. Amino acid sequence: CASSPLDHQETQYF.

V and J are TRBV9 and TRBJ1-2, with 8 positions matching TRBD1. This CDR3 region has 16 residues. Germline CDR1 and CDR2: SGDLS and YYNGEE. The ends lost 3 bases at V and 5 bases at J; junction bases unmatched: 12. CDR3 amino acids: CASSGPWTGITYGYTF. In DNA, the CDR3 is TGTGCCAGCAGCGGGCCTTGGACAGGGATAACTTATGGCTACACCTTC. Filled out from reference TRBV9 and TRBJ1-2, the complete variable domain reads DSGVTQTPKHLITATGQRVTLRCSPRSGDLSVYWYQQSLDQGLQFLIQYYNGEERAKGNILERFSAQQFPDLHSELNLSSLELGDSALYFCASSGPWTGITYGYTFGSGTRLTVV.

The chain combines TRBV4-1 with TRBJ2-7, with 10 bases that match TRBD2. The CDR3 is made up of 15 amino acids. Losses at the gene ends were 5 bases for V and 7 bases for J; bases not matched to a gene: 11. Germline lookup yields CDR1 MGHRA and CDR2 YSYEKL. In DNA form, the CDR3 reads TGCGCCAGCAGCGCACTAGCGGGGCCTTTTGGGGAGCAGTACTTC. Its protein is CASSALAGPFGEQYF.

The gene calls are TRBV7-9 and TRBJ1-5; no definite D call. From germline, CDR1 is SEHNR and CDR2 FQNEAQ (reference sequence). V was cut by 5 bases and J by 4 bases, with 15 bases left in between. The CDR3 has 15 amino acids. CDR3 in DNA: TGTGCCAGCAGCCCTTCGGGGTTCGGAAATCAGCCCCAGCATTTT. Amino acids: CASSPSGFGNQPQHF. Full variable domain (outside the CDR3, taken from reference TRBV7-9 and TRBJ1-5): DTGVSQNPRHKITKRGQNVTFRCDPISEHNRLYWYRQTLGQGPEFLTYFQNEAQLEKSRLLSDRFSAERPKGSFSTLEIQRTEQGDSAMYLCASSPSGFGNQPQHFGDGTRLSIL.

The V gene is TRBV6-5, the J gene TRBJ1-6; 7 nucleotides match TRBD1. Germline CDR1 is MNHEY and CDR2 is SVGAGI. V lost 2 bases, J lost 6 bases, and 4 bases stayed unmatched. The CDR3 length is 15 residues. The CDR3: CASSYQNRGNSPLHF. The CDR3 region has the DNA TGTGCCAGCAGTTACCAGAACAGGGGTAATTCACCCCTCCACTTT.

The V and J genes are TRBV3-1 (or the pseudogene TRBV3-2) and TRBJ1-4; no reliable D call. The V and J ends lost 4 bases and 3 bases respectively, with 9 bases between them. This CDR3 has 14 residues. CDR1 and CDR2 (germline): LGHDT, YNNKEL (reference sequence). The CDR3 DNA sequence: TGTGCCAGCAGCCTTAAGGTGGCTAATGAAAAACTGTTTTTT. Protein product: CASSLKVANEKLFF.

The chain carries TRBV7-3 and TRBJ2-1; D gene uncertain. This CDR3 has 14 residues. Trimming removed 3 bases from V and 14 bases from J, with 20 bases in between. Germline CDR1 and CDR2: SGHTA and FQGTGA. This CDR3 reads CASSFWPAIMRKFF. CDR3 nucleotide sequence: TGTGCCAGCAGCTTCTGGCCGGCTATAATGAGGAAGTTCTTC.

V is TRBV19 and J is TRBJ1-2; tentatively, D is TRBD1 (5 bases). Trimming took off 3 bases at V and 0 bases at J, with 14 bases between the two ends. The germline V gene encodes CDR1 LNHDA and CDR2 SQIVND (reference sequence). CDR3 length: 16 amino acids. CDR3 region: CASSIWDGYTNYGYTF. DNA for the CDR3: TGTGCCAGTAGTATTTGGGACGGTTATACTAACTATGGCTACACCTTC.

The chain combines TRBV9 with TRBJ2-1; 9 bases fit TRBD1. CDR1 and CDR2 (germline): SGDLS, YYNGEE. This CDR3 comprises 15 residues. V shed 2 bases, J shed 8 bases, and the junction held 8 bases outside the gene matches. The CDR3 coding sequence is TGTGCCAGCAGCGTCCGGACAGGGGCCGGGGATGAGCAGTTCTTC. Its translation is CASSVRTGAGDEQFF.

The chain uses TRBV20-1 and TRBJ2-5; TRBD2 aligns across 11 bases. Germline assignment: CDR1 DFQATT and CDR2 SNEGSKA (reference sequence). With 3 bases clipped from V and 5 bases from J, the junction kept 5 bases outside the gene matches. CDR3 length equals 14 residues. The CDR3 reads CSASGLAGGETQYF. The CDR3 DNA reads TGCAGTGCTAGTGGACTAGCGGGTGGGGAGACCCAGTACTTC.

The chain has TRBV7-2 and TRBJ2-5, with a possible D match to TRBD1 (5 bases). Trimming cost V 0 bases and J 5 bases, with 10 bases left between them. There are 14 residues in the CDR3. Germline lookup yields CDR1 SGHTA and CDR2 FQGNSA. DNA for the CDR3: TGTGCCAGCAGCTTAGCTAGCAGGGTGGAGACCCAGTACTTC. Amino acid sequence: CASSLASRVETQYF. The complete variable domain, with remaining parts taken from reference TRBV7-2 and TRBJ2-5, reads GAGVSQSPSNKVTEKGKDVELRCDPISGHTALYWYRQSLGQGLEFLIYFQGNSAPDKSGLPSDRFSAERTGGSVSTLTIQRTQQEDSAVYLCASSLASRVETQYFGPGTRLLVL.

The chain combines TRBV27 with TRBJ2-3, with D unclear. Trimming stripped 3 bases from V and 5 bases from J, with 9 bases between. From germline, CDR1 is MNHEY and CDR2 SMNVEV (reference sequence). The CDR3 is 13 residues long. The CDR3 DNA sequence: TGTGCCAGCAGTTTGTTACCGGGAGATACGCAGTATTTT. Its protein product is CASSLLPGDTQYF.

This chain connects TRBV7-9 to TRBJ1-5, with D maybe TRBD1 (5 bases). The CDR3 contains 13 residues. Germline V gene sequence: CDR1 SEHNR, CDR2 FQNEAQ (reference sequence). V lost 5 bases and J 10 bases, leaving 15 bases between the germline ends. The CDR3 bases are TGTGCCAGCAGCCTAGGGGATGGGATTCCCCAGCATTTT. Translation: CASSLGDGIPQHF.

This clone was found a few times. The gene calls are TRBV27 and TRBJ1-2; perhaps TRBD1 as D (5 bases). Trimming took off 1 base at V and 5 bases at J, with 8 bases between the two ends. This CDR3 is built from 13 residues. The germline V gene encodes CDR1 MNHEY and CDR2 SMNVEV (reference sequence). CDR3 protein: CASSLWRGYGYTF. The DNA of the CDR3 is TGTGCCAGCAGTTTATGGAGGGGTTATGGCTACACCTTC.

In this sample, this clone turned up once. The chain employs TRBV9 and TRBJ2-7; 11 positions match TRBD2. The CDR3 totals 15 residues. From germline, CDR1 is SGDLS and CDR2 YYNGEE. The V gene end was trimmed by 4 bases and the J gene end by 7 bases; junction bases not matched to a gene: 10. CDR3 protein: CASSTQLAGDSEQYF. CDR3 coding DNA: TGTGCCAGCAGCACTCAACTAGCGGGAGATTCTGAGCAGTACTTC.